These 17 T cell receptor beta chains originate from one sample sequenced in a study of response to subunit inactivated influenza vaccine. In TCRdb, the RT-PCR reads were re-called with MiXCR into one record per CDR3 protein. The sample shows about 540,000 distinct CDR3 sequences, approximately 22% of them seen only once. These records were also assigned to another study, of T cells expressing NK-cell markers. That study adds: Libraries used 5'RACE template switching adding universal primer site and UMIs.

The specimen was CD4+ T cells sorted from PBMCs, collected roughly 12 days after vaccination. These receptors all stem from a man aged 50 to 60 who received an inactivated influenza vaccine.

The chain joins TRBV28 to TRBJ2-1; D unresolved. Trimming cost V 8 bases and J 7 bases, with 12 bases left between them. CDR3 length: 12 amino acids. Germline V gene data show CDR1 as MDHEN and CDR2 as SYDVKM. The CDR3 region is CASGSITNEQFF. In DNA form, the CDR3 reads TGTGCCAGCGGTTCCATTACGAATGAGCAGTTCTTC.

The rearrangement links TRBV24-1 to TRBJ2-7, with a tentative D call TRBD1 (5 bases). Germline loops: CDR1 KGHDR, CDR2 SFDVKD. CDR3 size: 13 residues. Trimming took off 5 bases at V and 4 bases at J, with 11 bases between the two ends. The CDR3 DNA is TGTGCCACCAGTGGTTCCCCAGGGTACGAGCAGTACTTC. As protein: CATSGSPGYEQYF.

The genes are TRBV9 and TRBJ2-7, with a weak D call TRBD2 (5 bases). The V end was cut by 4 bases, the J end by 6 bases, with 14 bases between. The CDR3 length is 13 residues. Germline CDR1 SGDLS, CDR2 YYNGEE. The CDR3 nucleotides read TGTGCCAGCAGCCCTCTCGGAGGAGGCGAGCAGTACTTC. Amino acids: CASSPLGGGEQYF.

This chain joins TRBV6-1 and TRBJ2-3; 8 bases agree with TRBD2. CDR1 MNHNS and CDR2 SASEGT come from the germline V gene. J was trimmed by 5 bases and V by 8 bases; bases with no gene match: 6. CDR3 size: 13 residues. In DNA, the CDR3 is TGTGCCAGCGCGGGAGGAGAGCTAGATACGCAGTATTTT. It yields the protein CASAGGELDTQYF.

This clonotype was counted only a few times. This chain joins TRBV10-2 and TRBJ2-5, with unresolved D. CDR1 is WSHSY, CDR2 SAAADI, per germline. Trimming removed 2 bases at V and 2 bases at J, with 6 bases between. This CDR3 contains 13 residues. The CDR3 protein is CASSEHRQETQYF. CDR3 DNA sequence: TGCGCCAGCAGTGAGCACAGACAAGAGACCCAGTACTTC.

This chain connects TRBV20-1 to TRBJ2-3; weak D call: TRBD1 (5 bases). With 6 bases removed from V and 2 bases from J, the gap between germline ends came to 15 bases. Germline V CDR1 and CDR2: DFQATT, SNEGSKA (reference sequence). The CDR3 sequence is 14 residues long. The CDR3 nucleotides read TGCAGTGCAGAGGATAGGGGTGACACAGATACGCAGTATTTT. Protein: CSAEDRGDTDTQYF.

This clonotype was seen only a few times. The chain combines TRBV7-3 with TRBJ2-3; 7 positions agree with TRBD2. The CDR3 loop spans 14 amino acids. Germline V gene lookup returns CDR1 SGHTA and CDR2 FQGTGA. J gave up 4 bases and V 4 bases, and 5 bases lay outside the gene matches. CDR3 amino acids: CASSSRGGADTQYF. The CDR3 region has the DNA TGTGCCAGCAGCTCCCGGGGAGGGGCAGATACGCAGTATTTT. Full variable domain (outside the CDR3, taken from reference TRBV7-3 and TRBJ2-3): GAGVSQTPSNKVTEKGKYVELRCDPISGHTALYWYRQSLGQGPEFLIYFQGTGAADDSGLPNDRFFAVRPEGSVSTLKIQRTERGDSAVYLCASSSRGGADTQYFGPGTRLTVL.

This clonotype was counted between two and nine times. The J gene is TRBJ2-3, the V gene TRBV6-1; 10 bases match TRBD2. J gave up 2 bases and V 6 bases, and 8 bases lay outside the gene matches. The V gene's germline CDR1 is MNHNS and CDR2 SASEGT. The CDR3 is 16 amino acids. The CDR3 coding sequence is TGTGCCAGCAGGTTTAGCGGGAGGTTCGACACAGATACGCAGTATTTT. This sequence encodes CASRFSGRFDTDTQYF.

This clonotype was counted ten times or more. The chain uses TRBV5-1 and TRBJ1-4; perhaps TRBD1 as D (6 bases). The CDR3 has 13 residues. Deletions cut 4 bases from V and 7 bases from J, with 11 bases between. Germline values: CDR1 SGHRS, CDR2 YFSETQ. The DNA of the CDR3 is TGCGCCAGCAGCACGGGACATATTGAAAAACTGTTTTTT. Protein sequence: CASSTGHIEKLFF.

This clonotype was seen at least ten times. The chain recombines TRBV10-3 with TRBJ2-2; no definite D call. Deletions cut 8 bases from V and 2 bases from J, with 9 bases between. Germline-derived CDR1 and CDR2 are ENHRY and SYGVKD. This CDR3 comprises 13 residues. In DNA form, the CDR3 reads TGTGCCATCGGCGCCCGAAACACCGGGGAGCTGTTTTTT. Residues: CAIGARNTGELFF.

In the case of this clonotype: The germline gene is not matched at one end of the junction; a read error may be the cause. The CDR3 is CANSSRGTDTQYF. Written as DNA, the CDR3 is TGTGCCAACAGCTCCCGGGGCACAGATACGCAGTATTTT. V and J are TRBV7-2 and TRBJ2-3, with D unclear. This CDR3 is 13 amino acids long. Germline V lookup: CDR1 SGHTA, CDR2 FQGNSA.

The rearrangement uses TRBV7-2 and TRBJ2-3; D is unclear. CDR1 and CDR2 (germline): SGHTA, FQGNSA. Trimming took off 3 bases at V and 3 bases at J, with 7 bases between the two ends. This CDR3 comprises 13 residues. This chain's CDR3 is CASSFRKTDTQYF. The CDR3 DNA follows: TGTGCCAGCAGCTTCCGAAAAACAGATACGCAGTATTTT.

The chain employs TRBV11-1 and TRBJ2-2, with 7 bases lining up with TRBD1. V shed 3 bases and J 0 bases; nucleotides not matched to a gene: 13. The length of the CDR3 is 19 residues. Germline assignment: CDR1 SGHAT and CDR2 FQDESV (reference sequence). CDR3 in DNA: TGTGCCAGCAGCTTGAGAACCGGGACAGCCATTTCGAACACCGGGGAGCTGTTTTTT. Its translation is CASSLRTGTAISNTGELFF. The entire variable domain, with the rest obtained from reference TRBV11-1 and TRBJ2-2, is as follows: EAEVAQSPRYKITEKSQAVAFWCDPISGHATLYWYRQILGQGPELLVQFQDESVVDDSQLPKDRFSAERLKGVDSTLKIQPAELGDSAMYLCASSLRTGTAISNTGELFFGEGSRLTVL.

This clonotype has a handful of counts. The rearrangement links TRBV5-1 to TRBJ2-3; 9 bases are a match to TRBD2. The V gene end was trimmed by 3 bases and the J gene end by 3 bases; junction bases not matched to a gene: 8. The CDR3 is made up of 16 amino acids. Germline values: CDR1 SGHRS, CDR2 YFSETQ. The DNA for the CDR3 is TGCGCCAGCAGCTCCAGCGGGGGGCCGTGGACAGATACGCAGTATTTT. As protein: CASSSSGGPWTDTQYF.

The V call is TRBV20-1, the J call TRBJ2-1; TRBD1 agrees at 7 bases. The CDR3 has 14 residues. Losses at the gene ends were 2 bases for V and 1 base for J; bases not matched to a gene: 2. CDR1 DFQATT and CDR2 SNEGSKA come from the germline V gene (reference sequence). CDR3 sequence: CSARIRGSYNEQFF. The CDR3 DNA reads as TGCAGTGCTAGAATCAGGGGGTCCTACAATGAGCAGTTCTTC.

There are a few counts of this clonotype. This chain joins TRBV6-6 and TRBJ2-7, with TRBD2 identical over 9 bases. Germline CDR1 is MNHNY and CDR2 is SVGAGI (reference sequence). The CDR3 contains 13 residues. Trimming at V came to 6 bases and at J to 13 bases, leaving 13 bases not matched to a gene. CDR3 in DNA: TGTGCCAGCAGGCCGGGACTAGCTGAAGAGCGTTACTTC. It yields the protein CASRPGLAEERYF.

The chain uses TRBV7-2 and TRBJ2-5; 7 nucleotides match TRBD1. V shed 2 bases and J 7 bases; nucleotides not matched to a gene: 10. Germline V gene sequence: CDR1 SGHTA, CDR2 FQGNSA. The CDR3 runs 15 residues. CDR3 DNA sequence: TGTGCCAGCAGCTTAACCCTGGAAGGGGGCGGGACCCAGTACTTC. It codes for CASSLTLEGGGTQYF.